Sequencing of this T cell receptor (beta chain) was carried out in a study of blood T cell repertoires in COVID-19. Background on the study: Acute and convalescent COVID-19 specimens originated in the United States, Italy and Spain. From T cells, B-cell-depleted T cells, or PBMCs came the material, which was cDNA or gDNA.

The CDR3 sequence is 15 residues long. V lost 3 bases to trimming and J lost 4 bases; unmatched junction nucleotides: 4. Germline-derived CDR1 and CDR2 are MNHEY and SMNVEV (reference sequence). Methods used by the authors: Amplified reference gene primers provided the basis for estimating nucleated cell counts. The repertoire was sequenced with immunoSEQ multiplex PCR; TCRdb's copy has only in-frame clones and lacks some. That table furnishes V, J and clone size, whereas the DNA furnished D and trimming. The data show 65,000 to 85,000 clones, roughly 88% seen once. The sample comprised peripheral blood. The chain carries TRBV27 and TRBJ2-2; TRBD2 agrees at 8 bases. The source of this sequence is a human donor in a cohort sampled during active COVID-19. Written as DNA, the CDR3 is TGTGCCAGCAGTTTTTCGGCGGGAGGCACCGGGGAGCTGTTTTTT. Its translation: CASSFSAGGTGELFF.